These 20 T cell receptor beta chains originate from one sample sequenced in a study of blood T cell repertoires in COVID-19. Profiled with immunoSEQ multiplex PCR; TCRdb holds only in-frame clones, not every one. Found here are roughly 80,000 clones, around four fifths of them singletons; the top ten hold more than 15%. Sequencing input: peripheral blood. The receptors stem from a woman in her sixties or seventies with acute or convalescent COVID-19.

This chain connects TRBV30 to TRBJ2-7, with D possibly TRBD2 on 7 matching bases. Germline V gene data show CDR1 as GTSNPN and CDR2 as SVGIG (reference sequence). The CDR3 extends over 13 amino acids. V was pared by 2 bases and J by 5 bases, with 13 bases between. Here the CDR3 reads CAWSRGAPHEQYF. DNA of the CDR3: TGTGCCTGGAGTCGGGGGGCTCCCCACGAGCAGTACTTC.

The rearrangement uses TRBV7-2 and TRBJ1-2; TRBD1 might be the D (6 bases). The V end lost 1 base, the J end lost 4 bases, and 13 bases lay between the germline ends. CDR1 and CDR2 (germline): SGHTA, FQGNSA. This CDR3 has 15 amino acids. CDR3 loop: CASSLDLGASYGYTF. CDR3 DNA: TGTGCCAGCAGCTTAGATCTGGGGGCAAGCTATGGCTACACCTTC.

This clone was detected a few times. The chain recombines TRBV29-1 with TRBJ1-4; maybe TRBD1 (5 bases). The V and J ends lost 4 bases and 4 bases respectively, with 10 bases between them. Germline CDR1 SQVTM, CDR2 ANQGSEA. CDR3 size: 13 residues. This CDR3 reads CSVVGGNNEKLFF. CDR3 DNA sequence: TGCAGCGTTGTCGGGGGTAATAATGAAAAACTGTTTTTT.

The CDR3 DNA reads as TGCGCCAGCAGCTTACGGGACAGGACCTACGAGCAGTACTTC. Its protein product is CASSLRDRTYEQYF. J is TRBJ2-7 and V is TRBV5-1; TRBD1 matches at 8 bases. This CDR3 has 14 residues. V trimming: 2 bases; J trimming: 2 bases; junction bases outside the gene matches: 3. Germline lookup yields CDR1 SGHRS and CDR2 YFSETQ.

This clone was detected once. The chain uses TRBV10-3 and TRBJ2-2; 7 bases are shared with TRBD1. Germline V gene sequence: CDR1 ENHRY, CDR2 SYGVKD. CDR3 length: 17 amino acids. Trimming at V came to 5 bases and at J to 6 bases, leaving 15 bases not matched to a gene. The CDR3 is CAISPLLTSTGAGELFF. In nucleotides, the CDR3 is TGTGCCATCAGTCCGCTACTGACCAGCACAGGGGCCGGGGAGCTGTTTTTT.

The chain recombines TRBV5-1 with TRBJ2-7; 10 bases map to TRBD2. Looked up from germline, CDR1 is SGHRS and CDR2 is YFSETQ. The V and J ends lost 1 base and 7 bases, in that order; junction bases with no gene match: 5. The CDR3 spans 14 residues. This CDR3 reads CASSLPSGGGEQYF. The CDR3 coding sequence is TGCGCCAGCAGCTTGCCTAGCGGGGGCGGGGAGCAGTACTTC.

The sample holds one count of this clone. The genes are TRBV9 and TRBJ1-2, with a tentative D call TRBD1 (5 bases). Germline CDR1 SGDLS, CDR2 YYNGEE. V lost 6 bases and J 4 bases, leaving 19 bases between the germline ends. This CDR3 region has 15 residues. CDR3 in DNA: TGTGCCAGCAACCTACAGGAGTTTGGTGGCTATGGCTACACCTTC. Protein sequence: CASNLQEFGGYGYTF.

The J gene is TRBJ1-2, the V gene TRBV30; D might be TRBD1 (5 bases). Per germline, CDR1 GTSNPN and CDR2 SVGIG (reference sequence). V lost 1 base to trimming and J lost 8 bases, with 14 bases between them. The CDR3 is 13 amino acids. CDR3 residues: CAWSDIGVKGYTF. The CDR3 coding sequence is TGTGCCTGGAGTGACATAGGGGTTAAGGGCTACACCTTC.

J is TRBJ1-2 and V is TRBV7-9, with D tentatively TRBD1 (6 bases). The CDR3 consists of 13 residues. Trimming removed 5 bases at V and 6 bases at J, with 13 bases between. The germline V gene has CDR1 SEHNR and CDR2 FQNEAQ (reference sequence). CDR3 sequence: CASSVQGSDGYTF. The DNA for the CDR3 is TGTGCCAGCAGCGTACAGGGATCGGATGGCTACACCTTC.

The V and J genes are TRBV6-4 and TRBJ2-7; 13 bases align to TRBD2. J gave up 6 bases and V 6 bases, and 8 bases lay outside the gene matches. This CDR3 has 15 amino acids. The germline V gene has CDR1 MRHNA and CDR2 SNTAGT. For the CDR3, the DNA is TGTGCCAGCAGCCCGACTAGCGGGGGGATTAGCGAGCAGTACTTC. This gives the protein CASSPTSGGISEQYF.

The gene calls are TRBV20-1 and TRBJ2-7; 9 bases line up with TRBD1. The J segment lost 0 bases and the V segment lost 3 bases, leaving 6 bases of the junction unmatched. CDR3 size: 15 residues. From germline, CDR1 is DFQATT and CDR2 SNEGSKA (reference sequence). Written as DNA, the CDR3 is TGCAGTGCTAGTCGCCGGGACAGGGCCTCCTACGAGCAGTACTTC. Protein product: CSASRRDRASYEQYF.

This clone was counted between two and nine times. This rearrangement joins TRBV5-1 to TRBJ2-7, with 7 bases fitting TRBD1. With V trimmed by 4 bases and J by 5 bases, 18 bases remained unmatched. In germline, CDR1 is SGHRS, CDR2 YFSETQ. The CDR3 extends over 17 amino acids. The CDR3 coding sequence is TGCGCCAGCAGCCGACGAATAATGTTTAGGACAGGTAACGAGCAGTACTTC. Protein product: CASSRRIMFRTGNEQYF.

The gene calls are TRBV19 and TRBJ1-6; D uncertain. This CDR3 contains 14 residues. Trimming pared 3 bases from V and 10 bases from J, leaving 13 bases between. Per germline, CDR1 LNHDA and CDR2 SQIVND (reference sequence). The DNA for the CDR3 is TGTGCCAGTAGTATGAGGAGGTTGGAATCACCCCTCCACTTT. Its protein product is CASSMRRLESPLHF.

The rearrangement uses TRBV24-1 and TRBJ2-3, with TRBD2 identical over 8 bases. Germline V CDR1 and CDR2: KGHDR, SFDVKD. The CDR3 is 16 residues long. After removal of 5 bases from V and 3 bases from J, the junction contained 9 bases not matched to a gene. CDR3 sequence: CATSGGSGSSTDTQYF. The CDR3 coding sequence is TGTGCCACCAGTGGGGGGAGCGGGAGCTCAACAGATACGCAGTATTTT.

This chain connects TRBV3-1 (or the pseudogene TRBV3-2) to TRBJ1-2; 8 nucleotides match TRBD1. After removal of 4 bases from V and 2 bases from J, the junction contained 3 bases not matched to a gene. Germline CDR1 is LGHDT and CDR2 is YNNKEL (reference sequence). The CDR3 runs 14 residues. CDR3 in DNA: TGTGCCAGCAGCCTACAGGGGGAAAACTATGGCTACACCTTC. It codes for CASSLQGENYGYTF.

CDR3 sequence: CASSSTNTYEQYF. The CDR3 DNA follows: TGTGCCAGCAGTTCGACAAATACCTACGAGCAGTACTTC. This chain uses TRBV12-3 or TRBV12-4 with TRBJ2-7; D not certain. The CDR3 covers 13 residues. V shed 4 bases and J shed 2 bases, with 9 bases lying between them.

This clone has more than one count but fewer than ten. The chain combines TRBV2 with TRBJ1-6; 7 positions match TRBD1. The CDR3 has 14 residues. The germline V gene has CDR1 SNHLY and CDR2 FYNNEI. Unmatched junction bases numbered 6, after V lost 6 bases and J lost 7 bases. The CDR3 DNA sequence: TGTGCCAGCAGGACAGGGAGTCCGAATTCACCCCTCCACTTT. It encodes CASRTGSPNSPLHF.

The V and J genes are TRBV6-6 and TRBJ2-2; 7 nucleotides align to TRBD1. Germline values: CDR1 MNHNY, CDR2 SVGAGI (reference sequence). V gave up 2 bases and J gave up 2 bases; unmatched junction bases: 5. The length of the CDR3 is 16 residues. The CDR3, as DNA: TGTGCCAGCAGTTACCCGGGACAGCTAAACACCGGGGAGCTGTTTTTT. It encodes CASSYPGQLNTGELFF.

The V gene is TRBV6-5, the J gene TRBJ1-3; 12 bases line up with TRBD1. This CDR3 contains 15 residues. Germline V gene sequence: CDR1 MNHEY, CDR2 SVGAGI. Trimming removed 6 bases from V and 4 bases from J; junction bases left unmatched: 4. In DNA form, the CDR3 reads TGTGCCAGCAGGGGGGACAGGGGGCCGGGAAACACCATATATTTT. Its protein is CASRGDRGPGNTIYF.

This chain joins TRBV29-1 and TRBJ2-1, with 14 bases fitting TRBD2. Germline lookup yields CDR1 SQVTM and CDR2 ANQGSEA. This CDR3 has 15 amino acids. After removal of 5 bases from V and 7 bases from J, the junction contained 7 bases not matched to a gene. The CDR3 DNA sequence: TGCAGCGTTAACGCCGGGACTAGCGGGAGAAATGAGCAGTTCTTC. Its protein product is CSVNAGTSGRNEQFF.